Presented here are 9 T cell receptor beta chains from one specimen sequenced in a study of coeliac disease. The data were produced by immunoSEQ multiplex PCR, yet TCRdb's version contains in-frame clones alone and is incomplete. Here the sample spans 3,000 to 5,000 clones, approximately 58% being singletons. Sequenced material: lymphocytes from the gut lamina propria. The receptors were gathered from a man in his 70s without celiac disease.

Remarks on this clone: Relative to the germline gene, one junction end is altered; a read error may explain this. Other DNA sequences in this sample translate to the same CDR3. V gene TRBV5-1 combines with J gene TRBJ2-2, with 10 bases identical to TRBD2. Germline loops: CDR1 SGHRS, CDR2 YFSETQ. The CDR3 consists of 15 residues. In DNA form, the CDR3 reads TGCGCCAGCAGCGTTAGCGGGGGGAGTACCGGGGAGCTGTTTTTC. This sequence encodes CASSVSGGSTGELFF.

The chain carries TRBV18 and TRBJ1-6; TRBD1 matches at 9 bases. V lost 5 bases to trimming and J lost 7 bases; unmatched junction nucleotides: 3. Germline lookup yields CDR1 KGHSH and CDR2 LQKENI. CDR3 length: 14 amino acids. CDR3 DNA: TGTGCCAGCTCAAGGGACAGGGAAAATTCACCCCTCCACTTT. The encoded protein is CASSRDRENSPLHF.

The chain is built from TRBV5-6 and TRBJ1-6; D remains unclear. The CDR3 length is 15 residues. V lost 1 base and J lost 4, with 9 bases in between. Per germline, CDR1 SGHDT and CDR2 YYEEEE. In nucleotides, the CDR3 is TGTGCCAGCAGCTTGTATCAGGTGTATAATTCACCCCTCCACTTT. It yields the protein CASSLYQVYNSPLHF. The variable domain in full, with the rest retrieved from reference TRBV5-6 and TRBJ1-6, is DAGVTQSPTHLIKTRGQQVTLRCSPKSGHDTVSWYQQALGQGPQFIFQYYEEEERQRGNFPDRFSGHQFPNYSSELNVNALLLGDSALYLCASSLYQVYNSPLHFGNGTRLTVT.

This clone occurred a few times. Here the CDR3 reads CASSRGLAETQYF. CDR3 DNA: TGTGCCAGCAGCCGGGGACTAGCAGAGACCCAGTACTTC. The J gene is TRBJ2-5, the V gene TRBV14; the match to TRBD2 covers 9 bases. V lost 4 bases and J lost 4; bases outside the gene matches: 1. Germline CDR1 is SGHDN and CDR2 is FVKESK. The CDR3 sequence is 13 residues long.

This clone was detected a few times. The chain has TRBV28 and TRBJ2-1; 8 nucleotides match TRBD1. This CDR3 region has 15 residues. Trimming at V came to 2 bases and at J to 9 bases, leaving 9 bases not matched to a gene. In germline, CDR1 is MDHEN, CDR2 SYDVKM. This chain's CDR3 is CASSLMGVQGVEQFF. The CDR3 DNA reads as TGTGCCAGCAGTTTAATGGGTGTACAGGGGGTTGAGCAGTTCTTC.

This chain connects TRBV5-1 to TRBJ1-3; no clear D. Trimming left V 0 bases short and J 2 bases short, with 12 bases between. Looked up from germline, CDR1 is SGHRS and CDR2 is YFSETQ. The CDR3 contains 16 residues. The DNA for the CDR3 is TGCGCCAGCAGCTTGGGTGGATCGGGGACTGGAAACACCATATATTTT. Residues: CASSLGGSGTGNTIYF. The full variable domain, in which reference TRBV5-1 and TRBJ1-3 provide the parts outside the CDR3, is KAGVTQTPRYLIKTRGQQVTLSCSPISGHRSVSWYQQTPGQGLQFLFEYFSETQRNKGNFPGRFSGRQFSNSRSEMNVSTLELGDSALYLCASSLGGSGTGNTIYFGEGSWLTVV.

The rearrangement links TRBV27 to TRBJ1-1; no reliable D call. The CDR3 covers 14 residues. Germline CDR1 MNHEY, CDR2 SMNVEV (reference sequence). Between the trimmed V and J ends, which lost 5 bases and 1 base, there was a span of 11 bases. CDR3 amino acids: CASSKNFGNTEAFF. CDR3 coding DNA: TGTGCCAGCAGTAAGAACTTCGGGAACACTGAAGCTTTCTTT.

The rearrangement uses TRBV5-1 and TRBJ2-5, with 10 positions matching TRBD2. Germline V CDR1 and CDR2: SGHRS, YFSETQ. The CDR3 sequence is 14 residues long. After removal of 4 bases from V and 3 bases from J, the junction contained 3 bases not matched to a gene. The CDR3 here is CASSVAGGKETQYF. The CDR3 DNA follows: TGCGCCAGCAGCGTAGCGGGGGGTAAAGAGACCCAGTACTTC.

V and J are TRBV20-1 and TRBJ2-3, with a possible D match to TRBD1 (6 bases). Germline V lookup: CDR1 DFQATT, CDR2 SNEGSKA (reference sequence). Trimming stripped 7 bases from V and 6 bases from J, with 11 bases between. The length of the CDR3 is 11 residues. In nucleotides, the CDR3 is TGCAGTGGTGGGGGCTGGGATACGCAGTATTTT. It specifies CSGGGWDTQYF.